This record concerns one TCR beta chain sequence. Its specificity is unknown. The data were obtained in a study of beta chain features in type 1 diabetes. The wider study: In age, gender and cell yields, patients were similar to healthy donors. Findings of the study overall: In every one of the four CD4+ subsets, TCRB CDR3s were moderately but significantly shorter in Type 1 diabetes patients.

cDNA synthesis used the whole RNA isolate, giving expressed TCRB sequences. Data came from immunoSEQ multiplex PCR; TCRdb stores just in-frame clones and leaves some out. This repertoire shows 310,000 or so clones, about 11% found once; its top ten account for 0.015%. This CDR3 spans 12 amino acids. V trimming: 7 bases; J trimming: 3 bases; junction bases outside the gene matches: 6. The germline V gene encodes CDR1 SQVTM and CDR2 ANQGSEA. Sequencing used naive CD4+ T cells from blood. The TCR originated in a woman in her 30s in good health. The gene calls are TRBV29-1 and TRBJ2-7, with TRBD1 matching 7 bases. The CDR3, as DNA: TGCAGCGCGACGGGACAGAGCTACGAGCAGTACTTC. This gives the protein CSATGQSYEQYF.